These 4 T cell receptor beta chains share one sample of origin, sequenced in a study of blood T cell repertoires in COVID-19. Assay used: immunoSEQ multiplex PCR; TCRdb lists only in-frame clones, some missing. The table has roughly 170,000 clones, about 75% seen once. Sequenced sample: peripheral blood. Source of these receptors: a woman in her 70s with acute or convalescent COVID-19.

This sequence joins TRBV30 and TRBJ1-6; the D is unclear. The V gene's germline CDR1 is GTSNPN and CDR2 SVGIG (reference sequence). Trimming removed 4 bases at V and 7 bases at J, with 17 bases between. This CDR3 has 15 amino acids. The DNA of the CDR3 is TGTGCCTGGACCCGCGGAGGGCCCCAGAATTCACCCCTCCACTTT. It specifies CAWTRGGPQNSPLHF.

There are a few counts of this clone. The rearrangement joins TRBV6-5 to TRBJ1-2; D is ambiguous. This CDR3 is 15 amino acids long. The V gene lost 4 bases and the J gene lost 5 bases, with 17 bases spanning the gap. Germline CDR1 is MNHEY and CDR2 is SVGAGI. The CDR3 reads CASSFLDTSSYGYTF. The CDR3 DNA sequence: TGTGCCAGCAGTTTCCTAGATACCTCTTCTTATGGCTACACCTTC.

Details on this clone: The sample contains more than one DNA sequence encoding this CDR3. This chain links TRBV2 with TRBJ2-7; 8 bases are a match to TRBD1. Germline V gene data show CDR1 as SNHLY and CDR2 as FYNNEI. Trimming cost V 6 bases and J 0 bases; bases outside gene matches: 4. This CDR3 contains 14 residues. This CDR3 is CASSTGTGSYEQYF. CDR3 nucleotide sequence: TGTGCCAGCAGCACCGGGACAGGCTCCTACGAGCAGTACTTC.

This chain joins TRBV19 and TRBJ2-7; 7 bases agree with TRBD2. Germline assignment: CDR1 LNHDA and CDR2 SQIVND (reference sequence). The ends lost 3 bases at V and 3 bases at J; junction bases unmatched: 11. This CDR3 has 16 amino acids. CDR3 in DNA: TGTGCCAGTAGTATCGATGCTAGCGGCCGCCACTACGAGCAGTACTTC. This encodes CASSIDASGRHYEQYF.